Listed below are T cell receptor beta chains from one sample, sequenced in a study of T-cell memory formation after mild COVID-19. TCRdb redid the calling of the 5' RACE reads with MiXCR, one entry per CDR3 protein. The repertoire holds hundreds of thousands of distinct CDR3 sequences, 20% to 25% seen once, with roughly a fifth in the top ten. Sequencing was performed on PBMCs or a T cell subset sorted from them (not recorded which). The receptors originated from a man aged 18 to 29 who had mild COVID-19 (a few samples of this study predate the infection). Cell type and time point are not known. CDR3s include the opening cysteine and the closing phenylalanine or tryptophan. Fields, in order: V gene, J gene, clone size, D gene, CDR3 protein. The D gene is left open where the match is weak. The size of a clone is reported for some rows only, either as once, few or many, or as a class for expanded clones.

v_call: TRBV4-3
j_call: TRBJ1-2
clone_size: -
d_call: -
cdr3_aa: CASSRGDGANYGYTF

v_call: TRBV6-5
j_call: TRBJ2-1
clone_size: -
d_call: -
cdr3_aa: CASSYRGYNEQFF

v_call: TRBV6-1
j_call: TRBJ2-1
clone_size: few
d_call: -
cdr3_aa: CASSEAVTSWVLDNEQFF

v_call: TRBV5-1
j_call: TRBJ2-5
clone_size: -
d_call: -
cdr3_aa: CASSLVGRRETQYF

v_call: TRBV9
j_call: TRBJ2-1
clone_size: -
d_call: -
cdr3_aa: CASSVAIITSEQFF

v_call: TRBV27
j_call: TRBJ1-4
clone_size: -
d_call: -
cdr3_aa: CASSPGRVSNEKLFF

v_call: TRBV7-6
j_call: TRBJ2-3
clone_size: few
d_call: TRBD2
cdr3_aa: CASSVLAGGVDTQYF

v_call: TRBV6-6
j_call: TRBJ1-5
clone_size: few
d_call: -
cdr3_aa: CASSYEVGSNQPQHF

v_call: TRBV5-1
j_call: TRBJ1-1
clone_size: -
d_call: TRBD1
cdr3_aa: CASSTDRGVTEAFF

v_call: TRBV7-3
j_call: TRBJ1-1
clone_size: -
d_call: -
cdr3_aa: CASRGIRNRAGEAFF

v_call: TRBV7-3
j_call: TRBJ1-2
clone_size: few
d_call: -
cdr3_aa: CASSGGAGGYTF

v_call: TRBV4-3
j_call: TRBJ1-1
clone_size: few
d_call: -
cdr3_aa: CASSQDPTGNTEAFF

v_call: TRBV12-3/TRBV12-4
j_call: TRBJ2-7
clone_size: -
d_call: -
cdr3_aa: CASSFRAYEQYF

v_call: TRBV10-3
j_call: TRBJ2-7
clone_size: few
d_call: -
cdr3_aa: CAISDVDRSEQYF

v_call: TRBV7-9
j_call: TRBJ2-3
clone_size: many
d_call: -
cdr3_aa: CASSLGRTTDTQYF

v_call: TRBV12-3/TRBV12-4
j_call: TRBJ2-2
clone_size: -
d_call: TRBD1
cdr3_aa: CATLDRGTGELFF

v_call: TRBV7-3
j_call: TRBJ2-3
clone_size: few
d_call: TRBD1
cdr3_aa: CASSPRDRETDTQYF

v_call: TRBV29-1
j_call: TRBJ2-7
clone_size: -
d_call: TRBD1
cdr3_aa: CSATGVIGEQYF

v_call: TRBV6-5
j_call: TRBJ1-2
clone_size: -
d_call: -
cdr3_aa: CASSLIRARGYTF

v_call: TRBV2
j_call: TRBJ1-1
clone_size: -
d_call: -
cdr3_aa: CASSDWQGNEAFF

v_call: TRBV11-2
j_call: TRBJ2-3
clone_size: few
d_call: -
cdr3_aa: CASSLDLWDTQYF

v_call: TRBV5-1
j_call: TRBJ1-1
clone_size: few
d_call: -
cdr3_aa: CASSRSGVGTEAFF

v_call: TRBV4-3
j_call: TRBJ2-3
clone_size: -
d_call: -
cdr3_aa: CASSQDPSATDTQYF

v_call: TRBV20-1
j_call: TRBJ1-5
clone_size: few
d_call: -
cdr3_aa: CSARKGNQPQHF

v_call: TRBV7-2
j_call: TRBJ1-1
clone_size: few
d_call: -
cdr3_aa: CASSLFGLENTEAFF

v_call: TRBV6-5
j_call: TRBJ1-5
clone_size: few
d_call: -
cdr3_aa: CASSRTVNQPQHF

v_call: TRBV3-1
j_call: TRBJ2-4
clone_size: few
d_call: TRBD2
cdr3_aa: CASSQQGTRIQYF

v_call: TRBV5-1
j_call: TRBJ2-7
clone_size: few
d_call: TRBD1
cdr3_aa: CASSLEHRGYEQYF

v_call: TRBV20-1
j_call: TRBJ2-2
clone_size: few
d_call: -
cdr3_aa: CSARLASEGELFF

v_call: TRBV30
j_call: TRBJ1-5
clone_size: -
d_call: TRBD1
cdr3_aa: CAWSGDRFGSNQPQHF

v_call: TRBV29-1
j_call: TRBJ1-2
clone_size: few
d_call: -
cdr3_aa: CSGRQEYDGYTF

v_call: TRBV5-8
j_call: TRBJ2-5
clone_size: -
d_call: -
cdr3_aa: CASTREGRGIETQYF

v_call: TRBV4-2
j_call: TRBJ2-1
clone_size: -
d_call: -
cdr3_aa: CASSQDGAGSSYNEQFF

v_call: TRBV6-5
j_call: TRBJ1-4
clone_size: few
d_call: TRBD1
cdr3_aa: CASSRQGAIEKLFF

v_call: TRBV5-5
j_call: TRBJ1-6
clone_size: -
d_call: TRBD1
cdr3_aa: CASSLGTGGVYSPLHF

v_call: TRBV6-2/TRBV6-3
j_call: TRBJ2-1
clone_size: -
d_call: -
cdr3_aa: CASSSTLPRQFF

v_call: TRBV7-9
j_call: TRBJ2-3
clone_size: few
d_call: -
cdr3_aa: CASSEPLTQDTQYF

v_call: TRBV18
j_call: TRBJ2-7
clone_size: -
d_call: -
cdr3_aa: CASSPGGAGAYEQYF

v_call: TRBV5-1
j_call: TRBJ2-5
clone_size: -
d_call: -
cdr3_aa: CASSLSGVGQETQYF

v_call: TRBV7-3
j_call: TRBJ1-1
clone_size: -
d_call: TRBD1
cdr3_aa: CASSLNTPGTGTNTEAFF

v_call: TRBV10-3
j_call: TRBJ1-2
clone_size: -
d_call: -
cdr3_aa: CAVDSYYGYTF

v_call: TRBV7-2
j_call: TRBJ2-5
clone_size: few
d_call: TRBD1
cdr3_aa: CASSLGQGQTQYF

v_call: TRBV13
j_call: TRBJ1-1
clone_size: few
d_call: -
cdr3_aa: CASSLGPGTNTEAFF

v_call: TRBV25-1
j_call: TRBJ2-7
clone_size: -
d_call: -
cdr3_aa: CASSVTGTYEQYF

v_call: TRBV4-2
j_call: TRBJ2-3
clone_size: many
d_call: TRBD2
cdr3_aa: CASSQLSGGPSDTQYF

v_call: TRBV6-5
j_call: TRBJ2-3
clone_size: few
d_call: -
cdr3_aa: CASSYRDVVDTQYF

v_call: TRBV24-1
j_call: TRBJ2-3
clone_size: -
d_call: -
cdr3_aa: CATSAPGDTQYF